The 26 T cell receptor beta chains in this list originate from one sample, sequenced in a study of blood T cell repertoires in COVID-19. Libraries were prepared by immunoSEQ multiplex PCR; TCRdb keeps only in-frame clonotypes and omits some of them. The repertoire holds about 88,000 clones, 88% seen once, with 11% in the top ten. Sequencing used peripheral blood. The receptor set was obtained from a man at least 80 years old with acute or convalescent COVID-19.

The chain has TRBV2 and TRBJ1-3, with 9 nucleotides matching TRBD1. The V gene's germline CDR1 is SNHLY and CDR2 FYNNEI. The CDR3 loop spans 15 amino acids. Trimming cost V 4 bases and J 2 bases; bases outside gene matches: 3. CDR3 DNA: TGTGCCAGCAGTGCGGGACAGGGAGCTGGAAACACCATATATTTT. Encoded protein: CASSAGQGAGNTIYF.

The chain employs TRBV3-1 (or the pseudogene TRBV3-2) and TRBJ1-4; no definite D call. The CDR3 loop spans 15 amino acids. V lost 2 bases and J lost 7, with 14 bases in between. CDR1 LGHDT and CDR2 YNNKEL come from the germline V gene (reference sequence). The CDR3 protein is CASSQKAPGGEKLFF. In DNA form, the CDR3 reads TGTGCCAGCAGCCAAAAGGCCCCGGGAGGTGAAAAACTGTTTTTT.

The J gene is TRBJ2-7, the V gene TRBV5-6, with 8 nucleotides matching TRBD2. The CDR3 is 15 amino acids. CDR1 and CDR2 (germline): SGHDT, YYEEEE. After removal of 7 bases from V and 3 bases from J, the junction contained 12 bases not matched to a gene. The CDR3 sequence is CASAGGLTTRYEQYF. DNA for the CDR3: TGTGCCAGCGCGGGGGGACTCACGACCCGCTACGAGCAGTACTTC.

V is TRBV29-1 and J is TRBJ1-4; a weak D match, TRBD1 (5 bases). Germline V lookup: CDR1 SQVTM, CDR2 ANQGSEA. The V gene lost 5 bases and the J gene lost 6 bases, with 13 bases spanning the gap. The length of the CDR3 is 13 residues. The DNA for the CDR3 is TGCAGCGTTAGTGGAGGGGCTGATGAAAAACTGTTTTTT. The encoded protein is CSVSGGADEKLFF.

This CDR3 reads CAISEPGQGAAGANVLTF. In nucleotides, the CDR3 is TGTGCCATCAGTGAGCCAGGACAGGGAGCGGCTGGGGCCAACGTCCTGACTTTC. The chain is built from TRBV10-3 and TRBJ2-6; 8 positions agree with TRBD1. CDR1 and CDR2 from the germline V gene are ENHRY and SYGVKD. The junction had 8 bases not matched to a gene; V was cut back by 2 bases and J by 2 bases. CDR3 length: 18 residues.

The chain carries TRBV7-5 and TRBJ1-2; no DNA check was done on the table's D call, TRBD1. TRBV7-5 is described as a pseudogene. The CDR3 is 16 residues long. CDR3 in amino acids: CVRSLARGCSNYGYTF. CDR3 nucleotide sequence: TGTGTCAGAAGCTTAGCCAGGGGGTGTAGTAACTATGGCTACACCTTC.

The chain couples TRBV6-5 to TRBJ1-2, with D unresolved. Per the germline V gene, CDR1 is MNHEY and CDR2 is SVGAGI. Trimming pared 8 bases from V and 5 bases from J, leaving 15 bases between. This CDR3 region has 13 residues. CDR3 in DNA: TGTGCCAGCCAGTTGGCGGGAGGGTATGGCTACACCTTC. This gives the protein CASQLAGGYGYTF.

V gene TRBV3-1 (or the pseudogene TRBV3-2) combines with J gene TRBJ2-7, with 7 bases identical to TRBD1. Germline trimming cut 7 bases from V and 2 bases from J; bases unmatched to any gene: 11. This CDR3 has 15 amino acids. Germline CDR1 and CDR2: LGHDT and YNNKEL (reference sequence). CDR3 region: CASTRTVTGAYEQYF. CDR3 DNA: TGTGCCAGCACCCGAACGGTCACAGGGGCCTACGAGCAGTACTTC.

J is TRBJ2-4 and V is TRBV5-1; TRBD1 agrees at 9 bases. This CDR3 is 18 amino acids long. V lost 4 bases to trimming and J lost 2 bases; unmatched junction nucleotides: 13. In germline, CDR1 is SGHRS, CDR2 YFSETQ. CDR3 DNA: TGCGCCAGCAGCCCCCGGGACAGGGATAAAGTTTCCAAAAACATTCAGTACTTC. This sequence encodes CASSPRDRDKVSKNIQYF.

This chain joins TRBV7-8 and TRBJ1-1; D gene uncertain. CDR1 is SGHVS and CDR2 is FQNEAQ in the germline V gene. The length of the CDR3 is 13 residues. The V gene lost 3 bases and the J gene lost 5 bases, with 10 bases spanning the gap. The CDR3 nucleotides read TGTGCCAGCAGCTTCTCGGGAAATACTGAAGCTTTCTTT. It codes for CASSFSGNTEAFF.

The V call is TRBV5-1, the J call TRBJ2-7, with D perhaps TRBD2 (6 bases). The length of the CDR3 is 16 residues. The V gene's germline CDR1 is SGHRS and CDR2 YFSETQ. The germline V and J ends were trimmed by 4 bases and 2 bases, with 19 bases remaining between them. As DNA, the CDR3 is TGCGCCAGCAGCGCGGGGATCCTTAGCGGAACCTACGAGCAGTACTTC. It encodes CASSAGILSGTYEQYF.

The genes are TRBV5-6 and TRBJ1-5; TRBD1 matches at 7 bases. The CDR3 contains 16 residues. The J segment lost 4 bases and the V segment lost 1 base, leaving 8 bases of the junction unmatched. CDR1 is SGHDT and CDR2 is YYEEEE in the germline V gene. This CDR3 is CASSLLTGASNQPQHF. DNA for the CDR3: TGTGCCAGCAGCTTGCTCACAGGGGCGTCGAATCAGCCCCAGCATTTT.

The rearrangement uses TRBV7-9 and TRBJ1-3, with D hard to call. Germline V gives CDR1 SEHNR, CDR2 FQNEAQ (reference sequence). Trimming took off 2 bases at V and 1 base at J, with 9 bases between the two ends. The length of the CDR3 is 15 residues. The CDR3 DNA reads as TGTGCCAGCAGCTTACAGGAATCGTCTGGAAACACCATATATTTT. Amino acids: CASSLQESSGNTIYF. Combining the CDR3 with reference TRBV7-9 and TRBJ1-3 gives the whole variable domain DTGVSQNPRHKITKRGQNVTFRCDPISEHNRLYWYRQTLGQGPEFLTYFQNEAQLEKSRLLSDRFSAERPKGSFSTLEIQRTEQGDSAMYLCASSLQESSGNTIYFGEGSWLTVV.

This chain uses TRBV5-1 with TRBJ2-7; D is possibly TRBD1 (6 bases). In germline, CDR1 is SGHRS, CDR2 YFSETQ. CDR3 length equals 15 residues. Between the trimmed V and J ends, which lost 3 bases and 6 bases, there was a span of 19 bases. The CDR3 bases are TGCGCCAGCAGCTCCCCGGGACATGGTACGTCCGAGCAGTACTTC. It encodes CASSSPGHGTSEQYF.

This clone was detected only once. The CDR3 protein is CASSRTGTYGYTF. CDR3 sequence (DNA): TGTGCCAGCTCCCGGACAGGAACCTATGGCTACACCTTC. This chain links TRBV27 with TRBJ1-2; 7 bases are a match to TRBD1. V lost 8 bases to trimming and J lost 4 bases; unmatched junction nucleotides: 7. Per germline, CDR1 MNHEY and CDR2 SMNVEV (reference sequence). CDR3 length: 13 residues.

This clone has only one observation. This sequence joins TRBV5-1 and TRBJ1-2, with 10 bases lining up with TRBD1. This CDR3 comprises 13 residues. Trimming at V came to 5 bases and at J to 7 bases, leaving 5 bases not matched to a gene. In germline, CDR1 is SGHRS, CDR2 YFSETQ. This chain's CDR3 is CASSPGTGVGYTF. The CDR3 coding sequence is TGCGCCAGCAGTCCCGGGACAGGGGTTGGCTACACCTTC.

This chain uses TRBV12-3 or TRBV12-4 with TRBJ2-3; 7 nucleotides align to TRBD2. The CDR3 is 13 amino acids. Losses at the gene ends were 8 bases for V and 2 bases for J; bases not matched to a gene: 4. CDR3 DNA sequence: TGTGCCAGCGGGGGACTACACACAGATACGCAGTATTTT. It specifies CASGGLHTDTQYF.

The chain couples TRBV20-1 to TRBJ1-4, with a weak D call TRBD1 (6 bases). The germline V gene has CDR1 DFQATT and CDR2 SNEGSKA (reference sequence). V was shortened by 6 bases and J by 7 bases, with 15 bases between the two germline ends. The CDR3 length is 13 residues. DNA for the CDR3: TGCAGTGCGAGTGGGGGGCGGGTTGAAAAACTGTTTTTT. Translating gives CSASGGRVEKLFF.

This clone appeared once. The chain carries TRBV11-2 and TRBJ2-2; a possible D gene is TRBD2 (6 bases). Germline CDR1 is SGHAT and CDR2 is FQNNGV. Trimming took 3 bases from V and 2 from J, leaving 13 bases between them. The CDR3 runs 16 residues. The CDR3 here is CASSFSGVGNTGELFF. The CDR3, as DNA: TGTGCCAGCAGCTTTTCGGGAGTGGGAAACACCGGGGAGCTGTTTTTT.

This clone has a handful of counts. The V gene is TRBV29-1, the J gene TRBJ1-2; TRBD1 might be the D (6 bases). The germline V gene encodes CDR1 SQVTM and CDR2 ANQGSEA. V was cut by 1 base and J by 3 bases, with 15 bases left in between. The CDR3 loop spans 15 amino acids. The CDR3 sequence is CSVEGGGGSYYGYTF. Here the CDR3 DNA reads TGCAGCGTTGAAGGGGGAGGGGGGTCTTACTATGGCTACACCTTC.

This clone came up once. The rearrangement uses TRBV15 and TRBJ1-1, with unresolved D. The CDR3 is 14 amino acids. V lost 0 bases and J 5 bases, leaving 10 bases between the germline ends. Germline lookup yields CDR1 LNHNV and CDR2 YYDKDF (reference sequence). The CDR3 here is CATSREAAETEAFF. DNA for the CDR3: TGTGCCACCAGCAGAGAGGCAGCGGAGACTGAAGCTTTCTTT.

CDR3 coding DNA: TGTGCCAGCAGCTTACCTAGCGGTCCGAACACCGGGGAGCTGTTTTTT. Translating it yields CASSLPSGPNTGELFF. J is TRBJ2-2 and V is TRBV5-4, with 7 bases identical to TRBD2. Germline V gene data show CDR1 as SGHNT and CDR2 as YYREEE (reference sequence). V shed 2 bases and J 0 bases; nucleotides not matched to a gene: 4. The CDR3 is 16 residues long.

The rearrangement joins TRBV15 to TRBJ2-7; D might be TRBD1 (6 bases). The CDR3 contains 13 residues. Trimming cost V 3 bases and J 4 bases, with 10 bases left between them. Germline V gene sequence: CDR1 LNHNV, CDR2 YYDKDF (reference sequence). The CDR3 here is CATSRVQGYEQYF. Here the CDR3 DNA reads TGTGCCACCAGCAGGGTACAGGGTTACGAGCAGTACTTC.

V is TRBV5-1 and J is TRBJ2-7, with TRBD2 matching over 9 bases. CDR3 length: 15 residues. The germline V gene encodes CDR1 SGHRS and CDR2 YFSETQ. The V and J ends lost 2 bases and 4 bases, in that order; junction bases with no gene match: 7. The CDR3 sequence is CASSFSGGDLYEQYF. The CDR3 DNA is TGCGCCAGCAGCTTTAGCGGGGGTGACCTGTACGAGCAGTACTTC.

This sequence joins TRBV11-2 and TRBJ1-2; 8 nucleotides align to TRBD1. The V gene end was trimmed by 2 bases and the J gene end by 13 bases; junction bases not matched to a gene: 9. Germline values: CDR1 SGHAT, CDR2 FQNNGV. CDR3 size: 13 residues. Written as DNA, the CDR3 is TGTGCCAGCAGCTTATACGGACAGGGCGTCCCCACCTTC. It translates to CASSLYGQGVPTF. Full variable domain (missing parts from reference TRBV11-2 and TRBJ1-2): EAGVAQSPRYKIIEKRQSVAFWCNPISGHATLYWYQQILGQGPKLLIQFQNNGVVDDSQLPKDRFSAERLKGVDSTLKIQPAKLEDSAVYLCASSLYGQGVPTFGSGTRLTVV.

The CDR3 loop reads CASSPGQGRTGELFF. As DNA, the CDR3 is TGTGCCAGCAGCCCCGGACAGGGGCGAACCGGGGAGCTGTTTTTT. The chain couples TRBV5-6 to TRBJ2-2, with 9 bases matching TRBD1. The J segment lost 5 bases and the V segment lost 4 bases, leaving 6 bases of the junction unmatched. The CDR3 is 15 residues long. Germline CDR1 is SGHDT and CDR2 is YYEEEE.